Listed below are T cell receptor beta chains from one sample, sequenced in a study of T-cell memory formation after mild COVID-19. Using its own MiXCR run on the 5' RACE reads, TCRdb lists one record per CDR3 protein. This table holds under 600,000 distinct CDR3 sequences, less than 25% found once. The sequencing input was PBMCs or a T cell subset sorted from them (not recorded which). These TCRs come from an adult woman who had mild COVID-19 (a few samples of this study predate the infection). Cell type and time point are not known. Both conserved end residues are trimmed from each CDR3. Clone size is not always given. Where it is, it says once, few, many or a class for expanded clones.

cdr3_aa v_call clone_size j_call cdr3_length
ASSFGLNNEQF TRBV7-7 few TRBJ2-1 11
ASRGRGQGSGYT TRBV12-3/TRBV12-4 . TRBJ1-2 12
ASSAPRPGGPYNEQF TRBV9 . TRBJ2-1 15
ASSQDPGTASSY TRBV4-2 few TRBJ2-3 12
ATSDLKAGQETQY TRBV24-1 . TRBJ2-5 13
ASNNYGELF TRBV7-9 . TRBJ2-2 9
SAVNRVGNQPQH TRBV20-1 . TRBJ1-5 12
ASSLVSGDGTEAF TRBV7-8 . TRBJ1-1 13
ASSEALAGSMNTEAF TRBV6-1 . TRBJ1-1 15
ASSLGVPVGSPEAF TRBV11-1 . TRBJ1-1 14
ASSLAPGTSIYEQY TRBV7-9 . TRBJ2-7 14
ASSYTSGGAETQY TRBV7-3 . TRBJ2-5 13
SPPVENTEAF TRBV29-1 once TRBJ1-1 10
ASSLADDGAGGYT TRBV7-2 . TRBJ1-2 13
ASSRPGQGDTGELF TRBV4-1 many TRBJ2-2 14
ATSDSSYNEQF TRBV24-1 many TRBJ2-1 11
ASSRRGQPQH TRBV12-3/TRBV12-4 . TRBJ1-5 10
ASSPGQGKSSRYGYT TRBV6-2/TRBV6-3 . TRBJ1-2 15
ASLGPGGDEQF TRBV6-5 many TRBJ2-1 11
ASSQLAHEQF TRBV28 few TRBJ2-1 10
ASSQGELDYGYT TRBV4-1 . TRBJ1-2 12
ATSDFDRSYGYT TRBV24-1 many TRBJ1-2 12
ASSSPGGGAGLSNQPQH TRBV19 . TRBJ1-5 17
ASSLQGRSQPQH TRBV7-9 . TRBJ1-5 12
SAGRDLNTEAF TRBV20-1 few TRBJ1-1 11
ASQADRSTGELF TRBV7-8 . TRBJ2-2 12
ASSSNEVLAVSYEQY TRBV7-3 . TRBJ2-7 15
ATSRLRQVNSGNTIY TRBV15 . TRBJ1-3 15
AWSHPGKRESLEQY TRBV30 . TRBJ2-7 14
ASSVEAGATNEKLF TRBV9 few TRBJ1-4 14
SVTPRGGSGDSYNEQF TRBV29-1 . TRBJ2-1 16
ASSLGLLKNTEAF TRBV5-1 . TRBJ1-1 13
ASSLGAGGLYNEQF TRBV5-1 . TRBJ2-1 14
ASSLSSPRRSYEQY TRBV27 . TRBJ2-7 14
ASSVRGEQY TRBV2 . TRBJ2-7 9
ASSQSLGEQF TRBV7-2 . TRBJ2-1 10
ASSLFASSYNEQF TRBV7-9 few TRBJ2-1 13
ASSFPTSGPLEQY TRBV12-3/TRBV12-4 . TRBJ2-7 13
ASRMPTGISNQPQH TRBV19 . TRBJ1-5 14
ASSKRDSPFHEKLF TRBV7-9 . TRBJ1-4 14
AWRRDRVFDTQY TRBV30 . TRBJ2-3 12
ASSFRGGPAYEQY TRBV5-1 . TRBJ2-7 13
SALQVPQETQY TRBV20-1 few TRBJ2-5 11